A selection of T cell receptor beta chains follows, all from one sample in a study of CD8+ T cells in alopecia areata. Repertoires were generated with immunoSEQ multiplex PCR, while TCRdb's copy carries only in-frame clones and drops some. The sample holds 100,000 to 150,000 clones, roughly 66% seen once. Material: CD4+ T cells sorted from blood. These receptors were taken from a human donor in good health. Both conserved end residues are part of each CDR3. A D gene is named only where the DNA matches it firmly. Size values are once, few and many counts, or a class for expanded clones, and some rows have none.

J gene: TRBJ2-2; V gene: TRBV7-7; CDR3 length: 19; clone size: .; D gene: .; CDR3 DNA: TGTGCCAGCAGCCTAGCCGTTACGGACACGGCGGGACTCACCGGGGAGCTGTTTTTT; CDR3 protein: CASSLAVTDTAGLTGELFF
J gene: TRBJ2-1; V gene: TRBV7-3; CDR3 length: 16; clone size: few; D gene: .; CDR3 DNA: TGTGCCAGCAGCTTACACTTGGGGGGCCTAGGTAGTGAGCAGTTCTTC; CDR3 protein: CASSLHLGGLGSEQFF
J gene: TRBJ2-1; V gene: TRBV29-1; CDR3 length: 10; clone size: .; D gene: .; CDR3 DNA: TGCAGCGTTGGGACGAGTATCGGGTTCTTC; CDR3 protein: CSVGTSIGFF
J gene: TRBJ1-1; V gene: TRBV20-1; CDR3 length: 11; clone size: .; D gene: .; CDR3 DNA: TGCAGTGCTAGCAATCAGGCTGAAGCTTTCTTT; CDR3 protein: CSASNQAEAFF
J gene: TRBJ1-2; V gene: TRBV7-9; CDR3 length: 12; clone size: .; D gene: .; CDR3 DNA: TGTGCCAGCAGCCCTGCAGAGGATGGCTACACCTTC; CDR3 protein: CASSPAEDGYTF
J gene: TRBJ1-4; V gene: TRBV30; CDR3 length: 12; clone size: .; D gene: .; CDR3 DNA: TGTGCCTGGAGTACCCTCAAGGAAAAACTGTTTTTT; CDR3 protein: CAWSTLKEKLFF
J gene: TRBJ2-3; V gene: TRBV13; CDR3 length: 16; clone size: .; D gene: TRBD2; CDR3 DNA: TGTGCCAGCAGCTTAGGCCTAGCGGGCCCAGCAGATACGCAGTATTTT; CDR3 protein: CASSLGLAGPADTQYF
J gene: TRBJ1-4; V gene: TRBV7-9; CDR3 length: 14; clone size: few; D gene: TRBD1; CDR3 DNA: TGTGCCAGCAGGCCGGGACAGGGACCGGAAAAACTGTTTTTT; CDR3 protein: CASRPGQGPEKLFF
J gene: TRBJ2-1; V gene: TRBV29-1; CDR3 length: 12; clone size: .; D gene: TRBD1; CDR3 DNA: TGCAGCGGCGGGACAGGCCCGTTTAACCAGTTCTTC; CDR3 protein: CSGGTGPFNQFF
J gene: TRBJ2-2; V gene: TRBV29-1; CDR3 length: 12; clone size: .; D gene: .; CDR3 DNA: TGCAGCGTTGGAGTAGGGGTTGGGGAGCTGTTTTTT; CDR3 protein: CSVGVGVGELFF
J gene: TRBJ1-2; V gene: TRBV25-1; CDR3 length: 13; clone size: many; D gene: TRBD1; CDR3 DNA: TGTGCCAGCAGTGCGGGACAGGATTATGGCTACACCTTC; CDR3 protein: CASSAGQDYGYTF
J gene: TRBJ2-1; V gene: TRBV2; CDR3 length: 14; clone size: .; D gene: .; CDR3 DNA: TGTGCCAGCAGAGACAGTAGCTCCTACAATGAGCAGTTCTTC; CDR3 protein: CASRDSSSYNEQFF
J gene: TRBJ2-3; V gene: TRBV11-1; CDR3 length: 14; clone size: .; D gene: .; CDR3 DNA: TGTGCCAGCAGCGCGGGATTGCCCCCAGATACGCAGTATTTT; CDR3 protein: CASSAGLPPDTQYF
J gene: TRBJ1-5; V gene: TRBV19; CDR3 length: 15; clone size: once; D gene: TRBD1; CDR3 DNA: TGTGCCAGTAGTTCTATGACAGGGGGCGATCAGCCCCAGCATTTT; CDR3 protein: CASSSMTGGDQPQHF
J gene: TRBJ2-3; V gene: TRBV30; CDR3 length: 11; clone size: few; D gene: .; CDR3 DNA: TGTGCCTGGAGTTATGAAGATACGCAGTATTTT; CDR3 protein: CAWSYEDTQYF
J gene: TRBJ1-5; V gene: TRBV5-6; CDR3 length: 14; clone size: .; D gene: .; CDR3 DNA: TGTGCCTCCAGAGGCTCTCACAGCAATCAGCCCCAGCATTTT; CDR3 protein: CASRGSHSNQPQHF
J gene: TRBJ1-2; V gene: TRBV27; CDR3 length: 15; clone size: .; D gene: TRBD1; CDR3 DNA: TGTGCCAGCAGTAGGGACAGGGGGCCCAACTATGGCTACACCTTC; CDR3 protein: CASSRDRGPNYGYTF
J gene: TRBJ2-3; V gene: TRBV29-1; CDR3 length: 13; clone size: few; D gene: TRBD2; CDR3 DNA: TGCAGCGTTGAACGGGGGGTCACAGATACGCAGTATTTT; CDR3 protein: CSVERGVTDTQYF
J gene: TRBJ2-1; V gene: TRBV29-1; CDR3 length: 12; clone size: .; D gene: TRBD2; CDR3 DNA: TGCAGCGTTCGAGCGGGGGGGAATGAGCAGTTCTTC; CDR3 protein: CSVRAGGNEQFF
J gene: TRBJ1-1; V gene: TRBV29-1; CDR3 length: 13; clone size: .; D gene: TRBD1; CDR3 DNA: TGCAGCGTTGGAGGGGACAGAGGGAGTGAAGCTTTCTTT; CDR3 protein: CSVGGDRGSEAFF
J gene: TRBJ2-7; V gene: TRBV29-1; CDR3 length: 12; clone size: once; D gene: .; CDR3 DNA: TGCAGCGTTGCGGGACCGAGCTACGAGCAGTACTTC; CDR3 protein: CSVAGPSYEQYF
J gene: TRBJ2-5; V gene: TRBV27; CDR3 length: 16; clone size: .; D gene: TRBD2; CDR3 DNA: TGTGCCAGCAGTTTCGGGGGGACGGTTGGGGCGGAGACCCAGTACTTC; CDR3 protein: CASSFGGTVGAETQYF
J gene: TRBJ2-5; V gene: TRBV4-1; CDR3 length: 15; clone size: .; D gene: TRBD2; CDR3 DNA: TGCGCCAGCAGCCAAGAAGGGACTATCGGGGAGACCCAGTACTTC; CDR3 protein: CASSQEGTIGETQYF
J gene: TRBJ1-2; V gene: TRBV30; CDR3 length: 11; clone size: .; D gene: .; CDR3 DNA: TGTGCCTGGGCTACAGTCGGCGGCTACACCTTC; CDR3 protein: CAWATVGGYTF
J gene: TRBJ1-2; V gene: TRBV19; CDR3 length: 13; clone size: .; D gene: TRBD1; CDR3 DNA: TGTGCCAGTAGTGGGCAGGGGGCGAGTGGCTACACCTTC; CDR3 protein: CASSGQGASGYTF
J gene: TRBJ1-2; V gene: TRBV29-1; CDR3 length: 14; clone size: few; D gene: .; CDR3 DNA: TGCAGCGTTGGGGAAACAGGGTTTGTCTATGGCTACACCTTC; CDR3 protein: CSVGETGFVYGYTF
J gene: TRBJ2-2; V gene: TRBV7-2; CDR3 length: 16; clone size: few; D gene: TRBD2; CDR3 DNA: TGTGCCAGCAGCTTAAACGGGGGGACGACCACCGGGGAGCTGTTTTTT; CDR3 protein: CASSLNGGTTTGELFF
J gene: TRBJ2-7; V gene: TRBV11-1; CDR3 length: 15; clone size: .; D gene: .; CDR3 DNA: TGTGCCAGCAGGAGCACGGACGGCACCTCCTACGAGCAGTACTTC; CDR3 protein: CASRSTDGTSYEQYF
J gene: TRBJ2-1; V gene: TRBV15; CDR3 length: 15; clone size: .; D gene: TRBD1; CDR3 DNA: TGTGCCACCAGCAGGGGGACAGGGAACTACAATGAGCAGTTCTTC; CDR3 protein: CATSRGTGNYNEQFF
J gene: TRBJ1-1; V gene: TRBV6-5; CDR3 length: 14; clone size: few; D gene: TRBD1; CDR3 DNA: TGTGCCAGCAGGCAGGGACAGGGGGGCACTGAAGCTTTCTTT; CDR3 protein: CASRQGQGGTEAFF
J gene: TRBJ1-2; V gene: TRBV4-2; CDR3 length: 14; clone size: .; D gene: .; CDR3 DNA: TGTGCCAGCAGCCAAGTTTGGGACAAAGCTGGCTACACCTTC; CDR3 protein: CASSQVWDKAGYTF
J gene: TRBJ2-7; V gene: TRBV7-9; CDR3 length: 12; clone size: .; D gene: .; CDR3 DNA: TGTGCCAGCAGCTTTGGGACCCTCGAGCAGTACTTC; CDR3 protein: CASSFGTLEQYF
J gene: TRBJ2-1; V gene: TRBV29-1; CDR3 length: 14; clone size: once; D gene: TRBD1; CDR3 DNA: TGCAGCGGCAGGGCAGGGGGCCCCCAATATGAGCAGTTCTTC; CDR3 protein: CSGRAGGPQYEQFF
J gene: TRBJ1-4; V gene: TRBV2; CDR3 length: 14; clone size: once; D gene: .; CDR3 DNA: TGTGCCAGCAGGGTCGGCGGACGAAATGAAAAACTGTTTTTT; CDR3 protein: CASRVGGRNEKLFF
J gene: TRBJ1-1; V gene: TRBV6-5; CDR3 length: 14; clone size: few; D gene: .; CDR3 DNA: TGTGCCAGCAGTTCGATGACAGTAAACACTGAAGCTTTCTTT; CDR3 protein: CASSSMTVNTEAFF
J gene: TRBJ2-6; V gene: TRBV6-1; CDR3 length: 12; clone size: few; D gene: .; CDR3 DNA: TGTGCCAGCAGCACTGGCGCTAAGGTCCTGACTTTC; CDR3 protein: CASSTGAKVLTF
J gene: TRBJ1-4; V gene: TRBV29-1; CDR3 length: 14; clone size: .; D gene: .; CDR3 DNA: TGCAGCGTTACAGACAGGACAACTAATGAAAAACTGTTTTTT; CDR3 protein: CSVTDRTTNEKLFF
J gene: TRBJ2-1; V gene: TRBV29-1; CDR3 length: 13; clone size: .; D gene: .; CDR3 DNA: TGCAGCGGGGGTTGGGGTTCTACCAATGAGCAGTTCTTC; CDR3 protein: CSGGWGSTNEQFF
J gene: TRBJ1-1; V gene: TRBV27; CDR3 length: 14; clone size: .; D gene: .; CDR3 DNA: TGTGCCAGCAGTTCTTGGGGGAGGAACACTGAAGCTTTCTTT; CDR3 protein: CASSSWGRNTEAFF
J gene: TRBJ1-1; V gene: TRBV5-6; CDR3 length: 12; clone size: .; D gene: .; CDR3 DNA: TGTGCCAGCAGCTTGCAGGCCACTGAAGCTTTCTTT; CDR3 protein: CASSLQATEAFF
J gene: TRBJ1-1; V gene: TRBV7-9; CDR3 length: 13; clone size: .; D gene: .; CDR3 DNA: TGTGCCAGCAGCTTGGACAGGAACACTGAAGCTTTCTTT; CDR3 protein: CASSLDRNTEAFF
J gene: TRBJ2-3; V gene: TRBV7-6; CDR3 length: 15; clone size: .; D gene: TRBD2; CDR3 DNA: TGTGCCAGCAGCTCATCGGGGGGGCGGGAAGATACGCAGTATTTT; CDR3 protein: CASSSSGGREDTQYF
J gene: TRBJ2-2; V gene: TRBV5-6; CDR3 length: 14; clone size: .; D gene: .; CDR3 DNA: TGTGCCAGCAGCTTGATGTCTCCGGACAGATTGCTGTTTTTT; CDR3 protein: CASSLMSPDRLLFF
J gene: TRBJ1-2; V gene: TRBV25-1; CDR3 length: 14; clone size: .; D gene: .; CDR3 DNA: TGTGCCAGCAGTGAAAGGACATCCTACTATGGCTACACCTTC; CDR3 protein: CASSERTSYYGYTF
J gene: TRBJ1-2; V gene: TRBV18; CDR3 length: 14; clone size: .; D gene: TRBD1; CDR3 DNA: TGTGCCAGCTCTGGGACAGGGACTAACTATGGCTACACCTTC; CDR3 protein: CASSGTGTNYGYTF
J gene: TRBJ1-1; V gene: TRBV29-1; CDR3 length: 12; clone size: .; D gene: .; CDR3 DNA: TGCAGCGTTGCGCCGGATGGCCAAATGGCTTTCTTT; CDR3 protein: CSVAPDGQMAFF
J gene: TRBJ2-1; V gene: TRBV2; CDR3 length: 13; clone size: few; D gene: TRBD2; CDR3 DNA: TGTGCCAGCAGTAAAGGACTAGCGAATGAGCAGTTCTTC; CDR3 protein: CASSKGLANEQFF
J gene: TRBJ1-2; V gene: TRBV2; CDR3 length: 14; clone size: .; D gene: .; CDR3 DNA: TGTGCCAGCAGTGAATTGGTAGGGAGCTTTGGCTACACCTTC; CDR3 protein: CASSELVGSFGYTF
J gene: TRBJ1-2; V gene: TRBV29-1; CDR3 length: 13; clone size: few; D gene: TRBD1; CDR3 DNA: TGCAGCGTGGATGGACAGGGGGCTGGGGGCTACACCTTC; CDR3 protein: CSVDGQGAGGYTF
J gene: TRBJ2-3; V gene: TRBV29-1; CDR3 length: 12; clone size: .; D gene: .; CDR3 DNA: TGCAGCGTTGGTTCGGGGGGCAATACGCAGTATTTT; CDR3 protein: CSVGSGGNTQYF
J gene: TRBJ1-1; V gene: TRBV4-1; CDR3 length: 14; clone size: .; D gene: .; CDR3 DNA: TGCGCCAGCAGCCAAGACAGCCTGAACACTGAAGCTTTCTTT; CDR3 protein: CASSQDSLNTEAFF
J gene: TRBJ2-7; V gene: TRBV6-5; CDR3 length: 14; clone size: few; D gene: .; CDR3 DNA: TGTGCCAGCAGTTACTCCCCAGGGGTCTACGAGCAGTACTTC; CDR3 protein: CASSYSPGVYEQYF
J gene: TRBJ1-2; V gene: TRBV29-1; CDR3 length: 11; clone size: few; D gene: .; CDR3 DNA: TGCAGCGTTGGAGGTCTGTATGGCTACACCTTC; CDR3 protein: CSVGGLYGYTF
J gene: TRBJ1-1; V gene: TRBV29-1; CDR3 length: 13; clone size: .; D gene: .; CDR3 DNA: TGCAGCGTCGAAAGGGGCCGGAGCACTGAAGCTTTCTTT; CDR3 protein: CSVERGRSTEAFF
J gene: TRBJ2-7; V gene: TRBV7-8; CDR3 length: 13; clone size: once; D gene: .; CDR3 DNA: TGTGCCAGCAGACCTCGTGGGGCTGGCGAGCAGTACTTC; CDR3 protein: CASRPRGAGEQYF
J gene: TRBJ1-4; V gene: TRBV29-1; CDR3 length: 13; clone size: .; D gene: TRBD1; CDR3 DNA: TGCAGCGTGACCGGGACAGCTTATGAAAAACTGTTTTTT; CDR3 protein: CSVTGTAYEKLFF
J gene: TRBJ2-2; V gene: TRBV2; CDR3 length: 16; clone size: .; D gene: TRBD2; CDR3 DNA: TGTGCCAGCAGGGGAGGACTAGCGGGGAACACCGGGGAGCTGTTTTTT; CDR3 protein: CASRGGLAGNTGELFF
J gene: TRBJ1-2; V gene: TRBV29-1; CDR3 length: 13; clone size: .; D gene: .; CDR3 DNA: TGCAGCGTTGAGGCCCGTTTTACTATGCGGTACACCTTC; CDR3 protein: CSVEARFTMRYTF
J gene: TRBJ2-3; V gene: TRBV7-2; CDR3 length: 15; clone size: .; D gene: .; CDR3 DNA: TGTGCCAGCAGCCCGAGGACGGGTGGGACAGATACGCAGTATTTT; CDR3 protein: CASSPRTGGTDTQYF
J gene: TRBJ2-1; V gene: TRBV29-1; CDR3 length: 12; clone size: few; D gene: TRBD2; CDR3 DNA: TGCAGCGGGCGGGGGGGCTTCAATGAGCAGTTCTTC; CDR3 protein: CSGRGGFNEQFF